This entry lists 10 T cell receptor beta chains sequenced from one sample in a study of response to subunit inactivated influenza vaccine. TCRdb redid the calling of the RT-PCR reads with MiXCR, one entry per CDR3 protein. Of approximately 680,000 distinct CDR3 sequences in the sample, around 14% were seen once. Sequenced material: PBMCs from blood, taken 11 to 12 days after vaccination. These receptors all stem from a man between 45 and 60 years old who received an inactivated influenza vaccine.

The V and J genes are TRBV9 and TRBJ2-3; D is uncertain. The V and J ends lost 0 bases and 2 bases respectively, with 7 bases between them. Germline-derived CDR1 and CDR2 are SGDLS and YYNGEE. This CDR3 region has 14 residues. As DNA, the CDR3 is TGTGCCAGCAGCGTAGACGCCTTCACAGATACGCAGTATTTT. Residues: CASSVDAFTDTQYF.

The gene calls are TRBV11-2 and TRBJ2-7; 7 bases map to TRBD1. Germline V gene sequence: CDR1 SGHAT, CDR2 FQNNGV. The CDR3 has 19 residues. V gave up 3 bases and J gave up 0 bases; unmatched junction bases: 17. The CDR3 region is CASSLQGTAFSVPSYEQYF. CDR3 in DNA: TGTGCCAGCAGCTTGCAGGGGACAGCTTTTAGCGTACCCTCCTACGAGCAGTACTTC.

The chain joins TRBV10-3 to TRBJ2-5, with 14 bases fitting TRBD2. The CDR3 is 17 residues long. Germline trimming cut 4 bases from V and 4 bases from J; bases unmatched to any gene: 8. Germline-derived CDR1 and CDR2 are ENHRY and SYGVKD. CDR3 amino acids: CAISGTSGGTRGETQYF. DNA for the CDR3: TGTGCCATCAGTGGGACTAGCGGGGGGACCCGGGGAGAGACCCAGTACTTC.

This clonotype occurred a few times. The J gene is TRBJ1-2, the V gene TRBV29-1; D might be TRBD1 (6 bases). Trimming removed 5 bases at V and 6 bases at J, with 16 bases between. Germline CDR1 and CDR2: SQVTM and ANQGSEA. The CDR3 is 13 amino acids. The CDR3 DNA sequence: TGCAGCGTTTGGTTGGAGGGGGGCGATGGCTACACCTTC. Protein product: CSVWLEGGDGYTF.

This clonotype was counted a few times. This chain links TRBV14 with TRBJ2-5, with 7 bases matching TRBD1. Looked up from germline, CDR1 is SGHDN and CDR2 is FVKESK. The V segment lost 4 bases and the J segment 5 bases; nucleotides outside the gene matches: 10. The CDR3 has 15 residues. The chain's CDR3 is CASSLIRTGWETQYF. The CDR3 coding sequence is TGTGCCAGCAGCCTCATAAGGACAGGATGGGAGACCCAGTACTTC.

This clonotype was counted a few times. The chain links TRBV19 to TRBJ2-1, with 8 positions matching TRBD2. The CDR3 is 16 residues long. Germline V CDR1 and CDR2: LNHDA, SQIVND (reference sequence). J was trimmed by 2 bases and V by 7 bases; bases with no gene match: 10. This CDR3 is CASTNRAGATYNEQFF. The CDR3 DNA sequence: TGTGCCAGTACCAACCGAGCGGGAGCGACCTACAATGAGCAGTTCTTC.

This clonotype has ten or more counts. The CDR3 spells CSARGTYEQYF. The CDR3 region has the DNA TGCAGTGCTAGAGGAACCTACGAGCAGTACTTC. J is TRBJ2-7 and V is TRBV20-1; D uncertain. Germline V lookup: CDR1 DFQATT, CDR2 SNEGSKA (reference sequence). V shed 1 base and J shed 2 bases, with 3 bases lying between them. This CDR3 is built from 11 residues.

The table lists this clonotype with a few counts. The gene calls are TRBV15 and TRBJ1-6, with 7 bases fitting TRBD1. The V gene end was trimmed by 3 bases and the J gene end by 10 bases; junction bases not matched to a gene: 9. This CDR3 is built from 15 residues. Germline V gene lookup returns CDR1 LNHNV and CDR2 YYDKDF (reference sequence). CDR3 sequence (DNA): TGTGCCACCAGCAGGGGGGAGACAGGGAACTCACCCCTCCACTTT. Its protein is CATSRGETGNSPLHF.

The genes are TRBV9 and TRBJ2-2; 8 bases agree with TRBD2. The CDR3 sequence is 16 residues long. Germline CDR1 reads SGDLS; CDR2 reads YYNGEE. V trimming: 2 bases; J trimming: 1 base; junction bases outside the gene matches: 4. CDR3 in amino acids: CASSVASGLNTGELFF. As DNA, the CDR3 is TGTGCCAGCAGCGTTGCTAGCGGGCTGAACACCGGGGAGCTGTTTTTT.

V and J are TRBV4-2 and TRBJ2-7, with TRBD1 matching 10 bases. Germline trimming cut 3 bases from V and 7 bases from J; bases unmatched to any gene: 9. The germline V gene has CDR1 LGHNA and CDR2 YNFKEQ. CDR3 length equals 15 residues. For the CDR3, the DNA is TGTGCCAGCAGCCAGCCGGGACAGGGGCCGGGGGAGCAGTACTTC. As protein: CASSQPGQGPGEQYF.